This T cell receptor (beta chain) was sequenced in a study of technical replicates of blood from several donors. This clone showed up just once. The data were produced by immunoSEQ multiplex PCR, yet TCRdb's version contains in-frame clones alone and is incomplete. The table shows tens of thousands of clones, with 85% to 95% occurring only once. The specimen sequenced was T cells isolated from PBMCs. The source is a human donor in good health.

CDR3 sequence: CASSWDTHIQYF. The DNA for the CDR3 is TGCGCCAGCAGCTGGGACACACACATTCAGTACTTC. V and J are TRBV4-1 and TRBJ2-4, with D perhaps matching TRBD1 (6 bases). CDR3 size: 12 residues. Trimming removed 5 bases at V and 8 bases at J, with 10 bases between. CDR1 is MGHRA, CDR2 YSYEKL, per germline.